The 30 T cell receptor beta chains presented below share a single source sample, sequenced in a study of regulatory T cells in long-lasting Graves disease. Arm-PCR of CDR3 regions and iRepertoire HTBI primers were used to build TCR beta libraries. Via MiXCR, TCRdb re-called the multiplex PCR reads, giving one row per CDR3 protein. The table records 400,000 to 500,000 distinct CDR3 sequences, roughly 21% of them present only once. Specified time point: persistent/refractory GD, antithyroid drugs over 5 years with positive TRAb. Extracted RNA from PBMCs served as the source of the TCR library. The sequenced sample was peripheral blood mononuclear cells (PBMCs), obtained when the disease was refractory, from a patient treated with antithyroid drugs. These receptors all stem from a female donor with Graves disease.

The sample holds a few counts of this clonotype. The rearrangement links TRBV19 to TRBJ2-5; weak D call: TRBD1 (6 bases). Looked up from germline, CDR1 is LNHDA and CDR2 is SQIVND (reference sequence). CDR3 length equals 16 residues. V gave up 5 bases and J gave up 0 bases, with 16 bases separating them. In DNA form, the CDR3 reads TGTGCCAGTAGTCCCTCGGGACAAGTGTACCAAGAGACCCAGTACTTC. Protein sequence: CASSPSGQVYQETQYF.

This chain connects TRBV5-1 to TRBJ1-2; weak D call: TRBD1 (5 bases). The CDR3 extends over 17 amino acids. Germline values: CDR1 SGHRS, CDR2 YFSETQ. The V end lost 0 bases, the J end lost 0 bases, and 15 bases lay between the germline ends. The chain's CDR3 is CASSLDPRAASNYGYTF. In nucleotides, the CDR3 is TGCGCCAGCAGCTTGGATCCCAGGGCGGCTTCTAACTATGGCTACACCTTC. The full variable domain, its missing parts supplied by reference TRBV5-1 and TRBJ1-2, is KAGVTQTPRYLIKTRGQQVTLSCSPISGHRSVSWYQQTPGQGLQFLFEYFSETQRNKGNFPGRFSGRQFSNSRSEMNVSTLELGDSALYLCASSLDPRAASNYGYTFGSGTRLTVV.

For this clonotype: One junction end disagrees with the germline gene, perhaps due to a read error. This chain's CDR3 is CASSYSMENAEAFF. The CDR3 bases are TGTGCCAGCAGTTACTCAATGGAGAACGCTGAAGCTTTCTTT. The gene calls are TRBV6-5 and TRBJ1-1; D is uncertain. The CDR3 loop spans 14 amino acids. Germline V gene sequence: CDR1 MNHEY, CDR2 SVGAGI.

This clonotype was recorded many times. The chain has TRBV27 and TRBJ1-4; tentative D call: TRBD1 (5 bases). Trimming took 6 bases from V and 7 from J, leaving 15 bases between them. This CDR3 is built from 14 residues. Looked up from germline, CDR1 is MNHEY and CDR2 is SMNVEV (reference sequence). The DNA for the CDR3 is TGTGCCAGCAGGCTGGGGCAGGGAAGTGAAAAACTGTTTTTT. Amino acids: CASRLGQGSEKLFF.

This clonotype was counted at least ten times. The chain is built from TRBV6-2 or TRBV6-3 and TRBJ1-5; 12 bases are a match to TRBD1. V trimming: 4 bases; J trimming: 6 bases; junction bases outside the gene matches: 4. The germline CDR1 and CDR2 sequences are MNHEY and SVGEGT. This CDR3 is 15 amino acids long. CDR3 nucleotide sequence: TGTGCCAGCAGTTGGGGACAGGGGGCTCGTCAGCCCCAGCATTTT. The encoded protein is CASSWGQGARQPQHF.

Details on this clonotype: This clone may be a read error of a much larger clone one base away. The chain joins TRBV7-2 to TRBJ1-1, with D possibly matching TRBD1 (6 bases). CDR3 length: 15 residues. Germline assignment: CDR1 SGHTA and CDR2 FQGNSA. The CDR3 coding sequence is TGTGTCAGCAGCTTAGCGGTCAGGGGGAACACTGAAGCTTTCTTT. It codes for CVSSLAVRGNTEAFF.

This clonotype was picked up many times. The chain links TRBV20-1 to TRBJ1-5; D remains ambiguous. V was pared by 5 bases and J by 4 bases, with 12 bases between. This CDR3 comprises 13 residues. The germline CDR1 and CDR2 sequences are DFQATT and SNEGSKA (reference sequence). The CDR3 sequence is CSALTRTNQPQHF. The DNA of the CDR3 is TGCAGTGCTCTTACTCGGACTAATCAGCCCCAGCATTTT.

This clonotype showed up just once. Given a much more abundant clone one base away, this may be a read error. This chain links TRBV11-2 with TRBJ1-6; D is uncertain. In germline, CDR1 is SGHAT, CDR2 FQNNGV. This CDR3 has 15 amino acids. Trimming stripped 5 bases from V and 2 bases from J, with 10 bases between. The CDR3 region is CASSASRTYNSPLHF. As DNA, the CDR3 is TGTGCCAGCAGCGCCTCACGAACCTATAATTCACCCCTCCACTTT.

This clonotype was counted at least ten times. The V gene is TRBV5-1, the J gene TRBJ2-2; no clear D gene. V was shortened by 1 base and J by 3 bases, with 13 bases between the two germline ends. The germline V gene encodes CDR1 SGHRS and CDR2 YFSETQ. The CDR3 loop spans 16 amino acids. The CDR3 loop is CASSLTVTTYTGELFF. The CDR3 nucleotides read TGCGCCAGCAGCTTGACGGTGACAACGTACACCGGGGAGCTGTTTTTT.

This clonotype was detected ten times or more. The chain couples TRBV11-2 to TRBJ2-4; TRBD2 aligns across 8 bases. Germline values: CDR1 SGHAT, CDR2 FQNNGV. The CDR3 totals 15 residues. V lost 1 base, J lost 8 bases, and 7 bases stayed unmatched. The CDR3 DNA follows: TGTGCCAGCAGCTTAGGATTTAGCGGGGAAGACATTCAGTACTTC. It specifies CASSLGFSGEDIQYF.

The rearrangement links TRBV19 to TRBJ1-4; 7 bases are shared with TRBD1. The germline CDR1 and CDR2 sequences are LNHDA and SQIVND (reference sequence). This CDR3 comprises 14 residues. With 3 bases clipped from V and 8 bases from J, the junction kept 6 bases outside the gene matches. The CDR3, as DNA: TGTGCCAGTAGTATTGCAGGGGGACGCGAAAAACTGTTTTTT. Protein sequence: CASSIAGGREKLFF.

The chain recombines TRBV6-5 with TRBJ2-1, with 7 bases identical to TRBD2. V lost 2 bases and J lost 4; bases outside the gene matches: 11. The CDR3 runs 17 residues. The germline CDR1 and CDR2 sequences are MNHEY and SVGAGI. CDR3 in amino acids: CASSYRPGGWDYNEQFF. The CDR3 bases are TGTGCCAGCAGTTACAGGCCCGGGGGGTGGGATTACAATGAGCAGTTCTTC.

This clonotype was recorded a few times. The chain couples TRBV10-3 to TRBJ2-3; 9 positions match TRBD2. The CDR3 has 14 amino acids. J lost 2 bases, V lost 7 bases, and 4 bases had no gene match. The germline CDR1 and CDR2 sequences are ENHRY and SYGVKD. This CDR3 reads CAIKTSGDTDTQYF. In DNA form, the CDR3 reads TGTGCCATCAAGACTAGCGGAGACACAGATACGCAGTATTTT.

This clonotype was seen only a few times. The chain couples TRBV5-6 to TRBJ2-5; 9 nucleotides match TRBD2. Germline assignment: CDR1 SGHDT and CDR2 YYEEEE. V lost 2 bases, J lost 4 bases, and 9 bases stayed unmatched. The CDR3 has 16 residues. CDR3 amino acids: CASSFPAGGPGETQYF. As DNA, the CDR3 is TGTGCCAGCAGCTTTCCGGCGGGAGGGCCGGGAGAGACCCAGTACTTC.

This clonotype was observed a few times. The chain has TRBV27 and TRBJ2-6, with D perhaps assigned TRBD1 or TRBD2 (5 bases each). The length of the CDR3 is 18 residues. The V gene's germline CDR1 is MNHEY and CDR2 SMNVEV (reference sequence). Trimming took 5 bases from V and 0 from J, leaving 17 bases between them. CDR3 protein: CASSPRGSTFSGANVLTF. CDR3 nucleotide sequence: TGTGCCAGCAGTCCCCGGGGCTCTACATTCTCTGGGGCCAACGTCCTGACTTTC.

This clonotype showed up many times. The chain joins TRBV15 to TRBJ1-1; no definite D call. V lost 5 bases, J lost 6 bases, and 19 bases lay in between. Germline V CDR1 and CDR2: LNHNV, YYDKDF (reference sequence). The CDR3 is 15 amino acids. For the CDR3, the DNA is TGTGCCACCAGCCAAGCCTTCGGGGAGCCATCTGAAGCTTTCTTT. Translated: CATSQAFGEPSEAFF.

The sample holds a few counts of this clonotype. V gene TRBV18 combines with J gene TRBJ2-7, with 9 positions matching TRBD1. J was trimmed by 5 bases and V by 4 bases; bases with no gene match: 9. This CDR3 has 15 amino acids. Germline CDR1 KGHSH, CDR2 LQKENI. DNA of the CDR3: TGTGCCAGCTCACAAGACCGGGACAGGGTCAACGAGCAGTACTTC. Translating gives CASSQDRDRVNEQYF.

A note on this clonotype: The conserved final phenylalanine or tryptophan is absent from the CDR3, which likely points to a read error. The limits of the CDR3 on the DNA are not certain, so only TCRdb's listed CDR3 is given. V and J are TRBV7-9 and TRBJ2-5; the D call of TRBD2 is as the table states it, not checked on the DNA. Germline CDR1 is SEHNR and CDR2 is FQNEAQ (reference sequence). The CDR3 spans 9 residues, counting both ends. The CDR3 loop is CASSLAVAG.

This clonotype was picked up many times. The genes are TRBV7-3 and TRBJ1-1; the D gene is possibly TRBD1 (6 bases). Trimming took 5 bases from V and 4 from J, leaving 17 bases between them. CDR3 size: 15 residues. Germline values: CDR1 SGHTA, CDR2 FQGTGA. CDR3 sequence reads: CASSMDSSPSTEAFF. CDR3 sequence (DNA): TGTGCCAGCAGCATGGACAGCTCTCCGAGCACTGAAGCTTTCTTT.

This clonotype was seen more than once but under ten times. This chain uses TRBV2 with TRBJ2-1; D is unresolved. Trimming took off 3 bases at V and 7 bases at J, with 13 bases between the two ends. This CDR3 is 14 amino acids long. CDR1 and CDR2 from the germline V gene are SNHLY and FYNNEI. The CDR3 sequence: CASSEQGFINEQFF. CDR3 DNA sequence: TGTGCCAGCAGTGAGCAAGGCTTCATAAATGAGCAGTTCTTC. The entire variable domain, with the rest obtained from reference TRBV2 and TRBJ2-1, is as follows: EPEVTQTPSHQVTQMGQEVILRCVPISNHLYFYWYRQILGQKVEFLVSFYNNEISEKSEIFDDQFSVERPDGSNFTLKIRSTKLEDSAMYFCASSEQGFINEQFFGPGTRLTVL.

This clonotype was seen a few times. The V and J genes are TRBV25-1 and TRBJ2-5, with 9 positions matching TRBD1. The CDR3 spans 15 residues. From germline, CDR1 is MGHDK and CDR2 SYGVNS. V trimming: 2 bases; J trimming: 1 base; junction bases outside the gene matches: 2. This CDR3 reads CASSEGDRAQETQYF. CDR3 in DNA: TGTGCCAGCAGTGAAGGGGACAGGGCCCAAGAGACCCAGTACTTC.

V gene TRBV5-4 combines with J gene TRBJ1-2; D gene unclear. Trimming took off 1 base at V and 6 bases at J, with 10 bases between the two ends. The CDR3 contains 13 residues. The germline gives CDR1 SGHNT, CDR2 YYREEE (reference sequence). CDR3 bases: TGTGCCAGCAGCTTGAATACAGAACATGGCTACACCTTC. This codes for CASSLNTEHGYTF.

J is TRBJ2-2 and V is TRBV7-3; 8 bases line up with TRBD2. The germline gives CDR1 SGHTA, CDR2 FQGTGA. The CDR3 runs to 15 residues. V trimming: 4 bases; J trimming: 6 bases; junction bases outside the gene matches: 7. The CDR3 nucleotides are TGTGCCAGCAGCTCGTCGGGACTAGTAGCCGGGGAGCTGTTTTTT. This translates into CASSSSGLVAGELFF.

This clonotype was counted a few times. The rearrangement joins TRBV5-6 to TRBJ2-4; D possibly uses TRBD1 or TRBD2 (5 bases each). CDR3 length: 12 residues. V lost 7 bases and J lost 0, with 5 bases in between. Germline CDR1 is SGHDT and CDR2 is YYEEEE. The CDR3 region is CASGGAKNIQYF. The CDR3 nucleotides are TGTGCCAGCGGGGGAGCCAAAAACATTCAGTACTTC.

The chain joins TRBV12-3 or TRBV12-4 to TRBJ2-7; no clear D. The CDR3 runs to 11 residues. The V end lost 6 bases, the J end lost 10 bases, and 13 bases lay between the germline ends. In DNA form, the CDR3 reads TGTGCCAGCAGCCTGACGGGCCTACAGTACTTC. Encoded protein: CASSLTGLQYF.

This clonotype was counted only a few times. The rearrangement joins TRBV12-3 or TRBV12-4 to TRBJ1-2; TRBD1 is a possible D gene (5 bases). The V gene lost 4 bases and the J gene lost 5 bases, with 8 bases spanning the gap. The CDR3 covers 12 residues. The CDR3 DNA reads as TGTGCCAGCAGTTCTCGACAGTATGGCTACACCTTC. Translated, it gives CASSSRQYGYTF.

This clonotype appeared a single time. Since a much larger clone is just one base distant, this may be a read error. The chain uses TRBV7-2 and TRBJ2-2; 9 positions match TRBD2. The CDR3 consists of 17 residues. CDR1 and CDR2 from the germline V gene are SGHTA and FQGNSA. The J segment lost 4 bases and the V segment lost 5 bases, leaving 11 bases of the junction unmatched. In DNA form, the CDR3 reads TGTACCAGCAGCCCCCCTTCCTCAGCGGGGGGCACCGGGGAGCTGTTTTTT. Residues: CTSSPPSSAGGTGELFF. The whole variable domain, remainder taken from reference TRBV7-2 and TRBJ2-2, is GAGVSQSPSNKVTEKGKDVELRCDPISGHTALYWYRQSLGQGLEFLIYFQGNSAPDKSGLPSDRFSAERTGGSVSTLTIQRTQQEDSAVYLCTSSPPSSAGGTGELFFGEGSRLTVL.

J is TRBJ1-2 and V is TRBV11-3; 7 bases match TRBD1. CDR1 and CDR2 from the germline V gene are SGHNT and YENEEA. V trimming: 4 bases; J trimming: 6 bases; junction bases outside the gene matches: 11. CDR3 size: 15 residues. CDR3 protein: CASSSPGGGSNGYTF. CDR3 sequence (DNA): TGTGCCAGCAGCTCCCCAGGAGGGGGCTCAAATGGCTACACCTTC. Using reference TRBV11-3 and TRBJ1-2 for the parts outside the CDR3, the full variable domain is EAGVVQSPRYKIIEKKQPVAFWCNPISGHNTLYWYLQNLGQGPELLIRYENEEAVDDSQLPKDRFSAERLKGVDSTLKIQPAELGDSAVYLCASSSPGGGSNGYTFGSGTRLTVV.

This clonotype came up many times. At one end the junction does not follow the germline gene, possibly because of a read error. The genes are TRBV6-1 and TRBJ2-5, with TRBD2 identical over 7 bases. The CDR3 is made up of 13 amino acids. Germline assignment: CDR1 MNHNS and CDR2 SASEGT. CDR3 DNA sequence: TGTGCCACCCTCCGGGGGGTGCCGGAGATCCAGTACTTC. Amino acid sequence: CATLRGVPEIQYF.

The chain employs TRBV27 and TRBJ2-6; maybe TRBD2 (5 bases). V was pared by 5 bases and J by 0 bases, with 23 bases between. This CDR3 comprises 20 residues. Germline CDR1 reads MNHEY; CDR2 reads SMNVEV (reference sequence). In nucleotides, the CDR3 is TGTGCCAGCAGTCCAGATGGCGGGCCAATGGTTCCCTCTGGGGCCAACGTCCTGACTTTC. It translates to CASSPDGGPMVPSGANVLTF.